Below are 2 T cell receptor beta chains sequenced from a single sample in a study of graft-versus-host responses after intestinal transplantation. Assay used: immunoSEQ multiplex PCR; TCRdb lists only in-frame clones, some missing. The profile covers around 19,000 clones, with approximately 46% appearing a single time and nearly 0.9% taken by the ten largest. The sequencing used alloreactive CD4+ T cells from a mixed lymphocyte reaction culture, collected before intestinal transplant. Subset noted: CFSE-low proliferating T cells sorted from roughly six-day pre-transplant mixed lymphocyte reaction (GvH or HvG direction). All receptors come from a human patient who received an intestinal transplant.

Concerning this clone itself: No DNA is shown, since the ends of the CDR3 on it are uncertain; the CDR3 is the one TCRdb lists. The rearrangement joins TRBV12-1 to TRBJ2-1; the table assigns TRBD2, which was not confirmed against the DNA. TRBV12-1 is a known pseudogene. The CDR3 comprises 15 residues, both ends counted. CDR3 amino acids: CASSFGGGSYNEQFF.

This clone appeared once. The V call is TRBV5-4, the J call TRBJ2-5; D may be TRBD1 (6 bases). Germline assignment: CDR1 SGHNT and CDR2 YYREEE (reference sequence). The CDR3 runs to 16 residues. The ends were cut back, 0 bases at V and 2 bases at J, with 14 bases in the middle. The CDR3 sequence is CASSLGQGPGQETQYF. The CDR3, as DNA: TGTGCCAGCAGCTTGGGGCAGGGGCCCGGGCAAGAGACCCAGTACTTC.